This T cell receptor beta chain was observed in a study of type 1 regulatory T cells. About the research overall: This in vitro CD4 product, T-allo10, is enriched for Tr1 cells and alloantigen-specific.

MiXCR, applied by TCRdb to the reads, yields one record per CDR3 protein. This sample yields tens of thousands of distinct CDR3 sequences, of which 20% to 25% are seen a single time; 8.3% belongs to the top ten. This clonotype was picked up a small number of times. Its antigen is undetermined. Losses at the gene ends were 0 bases for V and 10 bases for J; bases not matched to a gene: 8. The germline V gene encodes CDR1 MNHEY and CDR2 SVGEGT. The length of the CDR3 is 16 residues. General observations from the study: Tr1 cells had a more restricted TCR repertoire than non-Tr1 cells.

Sequencing used cultured type 1 regulatory T (Tr1) cells, either the whole culture or a sorted fraction (not recorded which). This rearrangement joins TRBV6-2 or TRBV6-3 to TRBJ1-6, with 8 bases aligning to TRBD1. The source of this sequence is a human donor in good health. CDR3 residues: CASSYSAGGYGSPLHF. CDR3 nucleotides: TGTGCCAGCAGTTACTCGGCAGGGGGCTATGGATCACCCCTCCACTTT.